The present TCR beta chain was sequenced within a study of T cell responses to AZD1222 COVID-19 vaccine. The study, taken as a whole, reports: Reportedly, close to half of spike-specific TCRs are directed against unmutated variant regions. Females made up more of the donors, who were largely white British, and clonal diversity may have come out too low. Mapped onto spike, vaccine-associated CD4 TCRs spanned it and were dominant at 160-218 and 743-854. Without day 14 samples, only post-peak T cell repertoires were studied.

On this clone: Antigen unknown.

Clones were sequenced by immunoSEQ multiplex PCR, and TCRdb holds only the in-frame ones, with some missing. Among roughly 140,000 clones listed, around 89% were seen once. The CDR3 has 15 amino acids. Per germline, CDR1 MNHEY and CDR2 SMNVEV (reference sequence). The V segment lost 5 bases and the J segment 8 bases; nucleotides outside the gene matches: 7. The chain is built from TRBV27 and TRBJ1-6; 9 nucleotides match TRBD1. Material: peripheral blood, obtained on day 0 of AZD1222 vaccination. The receptor comes from an adult in good health. CDR3 in DNA: TGTGCCAGCAGTCCGGACAGGGGAGCTTATTCACCCCTCCACTTT. Translation gives CASSPDRGAYSPLHF.